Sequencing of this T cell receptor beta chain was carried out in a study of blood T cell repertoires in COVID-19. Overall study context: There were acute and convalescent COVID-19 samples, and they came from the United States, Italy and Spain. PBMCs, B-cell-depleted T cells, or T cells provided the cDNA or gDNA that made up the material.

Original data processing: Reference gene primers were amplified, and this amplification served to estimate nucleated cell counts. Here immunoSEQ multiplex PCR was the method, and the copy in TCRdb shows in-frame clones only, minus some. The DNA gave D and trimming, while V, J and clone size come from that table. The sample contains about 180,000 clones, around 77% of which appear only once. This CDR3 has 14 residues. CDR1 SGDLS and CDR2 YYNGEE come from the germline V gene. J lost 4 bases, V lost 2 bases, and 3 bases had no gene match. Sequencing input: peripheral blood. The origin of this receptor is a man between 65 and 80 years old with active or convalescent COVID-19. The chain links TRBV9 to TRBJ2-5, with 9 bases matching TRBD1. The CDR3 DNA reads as TGTGCCAGCAGCGTCCGGGACAGGGTAGAGACCCAGTACTTC. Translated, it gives CASSVRDRVETQYF.